One TCR beta chain is described in this entry. The naive CD8 population came from CD45RO-negative cells selected for CCR7, without terminally differentiated effector memory CD45RA+ cells. The CDR3 runs 10 residues. Looked up from germline, CDR1 is LNHDA and CDR2 is SQIVND (reference sequence). With 11 bases clipped from V and 11 bases from J, the junction kept 8 bases outside the gene matches. The authors ran the assay at deep level. Replicate sorted-subset PCRs were loaded with 150 to 200 ng DNA, 31,000 or so T cell genomes. Generated by immunoSEQ multiplex PCR, the TCRdb table keeps only in-frame clones and is missing some. This sample has around 560,000 clones, with approximately 95% found just once. These data belong to a study of shared clonotypes between healthy human individuals. The overall study: The donors, two women and a few men, were aged 18 to 49.

J is TRBJ1-1 and V is TRBV19, with 7 bases fitting TRBD1. The sequence derives from a woman in her twenties or thirties in good health. Sequencing input: naive CD8+ T cells sorted from blood. The DNA of the CDR3 is TGTGCCTGTGACAGGGTACCGGCTTTCTTT. Translation: CACDRVPAFF.